This section outlines one TCR beta chain sequence together with its context. Its antigen is still unknown. This sample is part of a study of monozygotic twins with inflammatory bowel disease. Template switching added UMIs carrying a 6-nucleotide sample barcode. TCRdb re-analyzed the 5' RACE reads; it lists each CDR3 protein once, without DNA. The specimen's table records around 150,000 distinct CDR3 sequences. Study-wide results and limits: It was not supported that a single strong signal or clonotype was associated with IBD. The analysis failed to separate different T cell subtypes.

CDR3 length: 13 amino acids. Looked up from germline, CDR1 is SGHTA and CDR2 is FQGNSA. The clonotype was recovered from a human donor with ulcerative colitis or Crohn's disease, or a healthy co-twin of an affected twin (not recorded which). The sequenced sample was blood. This chain connects TRBV7-2 to TRBJ2-3; the TCRdb call, TRBD2, lacks DNA for checking. The CDR3 spells CASSPAVFDTQYF. The full variable domain, completed using reference TRBV7-2 and TRBJ2-3, is GAGVSQSPSNKVTEKGKDVELRCDPISGHTALYWYRQSLGQGLEFLIYFQGNSAPDKSGLPSDRFSAERTGGSVSTLTIQRTQQEDSAVYLCASSPAVFDTQYFGPGTRLTVL.